Shown below are 30 T cell receptor beta chains from a single sample sequenced in a study of T cell changes during pregnancy in multiple sclerosis. Some clones are missing from TCRdb's copy, which holds only in-frame ones; the method was immunoSEQ multiplex PCR. This sample yields approximately 44,000 clones, of which about 90% are seen a single time; approximately 0.73% belongs to the top ten. The material sequenced was CD4+ T cells from peripheral blood mononuclear cells, taken before pregnancy. The source is a female donor with multiple sclerosis, enrolled in a pregnancy study.

The chain carries TRBV4-3 and TRBJ1-1; D perhaps matches TRBD1 (5 bases). Germline V gene lookup returns CDR1 LGHNA and CDR2 YSLEER. The CDR3 contains 16 residues. Trimming took off 0 bases at V and 1 base at J, with 12 bases between the two ends. CDR3 coding DNA: TGCGCCAGCAGCCAAGATAGTACAGGTTGGAACACTGAAGCTTTCTTT. It is translated as CASSQDSTGWNTEAFF.

V usage is TRBV29-1 and J usage is TRBJ1-2; maybe TRBD1 (5 bases). Germline V gene sequence: CDR1 SQVTM, CDR2 ANQGSEA. The CDR3 contains 11 residues. V gave up 7 bases and J gave up 4 bases, with 10 bases separating them. This chain's CDR3 is CSADIFYGYTF. CDR3 coding DNA: TGCAGCGCGGACATCTTCTATGGCTACACCTTC.

The rearrangement uses TRBV7-9 and TRBJ1-3, with TRBD1 as a possible D gene (6 bases). The V gene lost 3 bases and the J gene lost 1 base, with 10 bases spanning the gap. The CDR3 runs to 15 residues. CDR1 is SEHNR and CDR2 is FQNEAQ in the germline V gene (reference sequence). The CDR3 DNA follows: TGTGCCAGCAGCTTTGCAGGGGTGTCTGGAAACACCATATATTTT. Its protein is CASSFAGVSGNTIYF.

The V call is TRBV28, the J call TRBJ1-5; 9 bases line up with TRBD1. The V gene's germline CDR1 is MDHEN and CDR2 SYDVKM. The CDR3 is 17 amino acids. Germline trimming cut 1 base from V and 2 bases from J; bases unmatched to any gene: 6. The CDR3 region has the DNA TGTGCCAGCAGTTTATCCCGGGGACAGGGACGCAATCAGCCCCAGCATTTT. It yields the protein CASSLSRGQGRNQPQHF.

The chain uses TRBV30 and TRBJ2-3, with TRBD2 matching 11 bases. Germline V CDR1 and CDR2: GTSNPN, SVGIG (reference sequence). The CDR3 has 15 residues. The ends lost 8 bases at V and 3 bases at J; junction bases unmatched: 10. The chain's CDR3 is CALGLAGGRTDTQYF. CDR3 nucleotide sequence: TGTGCCCTGGGGCTAGCGGGGGGTCGTACAGATACGCAGTATTTT.

The chain recombines TRBV30 with TRBJ1-3; D gene ambiguous. This CDR3 comprises 14 residues. V dropped 8 bases and J dropped 2 bases, with 16 bases sitting between them. The germline V gene encodes CDR1 GTSNPN and CDR2 SVGIG (reference sequence). The CDR3 DNA reads as TGTGCCGATGAGCCCAGAGGGCCTGGAAACACCATATATTTT. It yields the protein CADEPRGPGNTIYF.

The chain joins TRBV19 to TRBJ1-1; a possible D gene is TRBD1 (5 bases). CDR1 is LNHDA, CDR2 SQIVND, per germline (reference sequence). The ends were cut back, 6 bases at V and 0 bases at J, with 11 bases in the middle. The CDR3 length is 14 residues. DNA of the CDR3: TGTGCCAGTAGACCACAGGTGGTGAACACTGAAGCTTTCTTT. Residues: CASRPQVVNTEAFF.

The V gene is TRBV4-3, the J gene TRBJ2-3; the match to TRBD2 covers 11 bases. J lost 6 bases, V lost 0 bases, and 8 bases had no gene match. This CDR3 has 17 residues. Germline values: CDR1 LGHNA, CDR2 YSLEER. The CDR3 loop reads CASSQDSGTSGSDTQYF. The CDR3 nucleotides are TGCGCCAGCAGCCAAGATAGCGGGACTAGCGGATCTGATACGCAGTATTTT.

This clone has just one count. The V call is TRBV5-6, the J call TRBJ1-4, with 8 bases identical to TRBD1. CDR3 length: 15 residues. With 4 bases clipped from V and 4 bases from J, the junction kept 6 bases outside the gene matches. Germline V gene lookup returns CDR1 SGHDT and CDR2 YYEEEE. DNA of the CDR3: TGTGCCAGCAGCGGGCGGACAGGGAATAATGAAAAACTGTTTTTT. Translation: CASSGRTGNNEKLFF.

The chain employs TRBV9 and TRBJ1-2, with D unclear. Trimming cost V 3 bases and J 8 bases, with 29 bases left between them. Germline V gene lookup returns CDR1 SGDLS and CDR2 YYNGEE. The CDR3 loop spans 18 amino acids. This CDR3 is CASSAGNQRPTMADGYTF. The CDR3 DNA is TGTGCCAGCAGCGCCGGGAATCAAAGACCAACTATGGCGGACGGCTACACCTTC.

The chain uses TRBV6-1 and TRBJ2-3; 13 bases are shared with TRBD2. This CDR3 is 15 amino acids long. Per the germline V gene, CDR1 is MNHNS and CDR2 is SASEGT. V shed 6 bases and J 4 bases; nucleotides not matched to a gene: 4. CDR3 protein: CASSATSGGSDTQYF. Here the CDR3 DNA reads TGTGCCAGCAGCGCGACTAGCGGGGGGTCAGATACGCAGTATTTT.

This rearrangement joins TRBV7-2 to TRBJ1-5; TRBD1 might be the D (6 bases). The V end lost 8 bases, the J end lost 3 bases, and 14 bases lay between the germline ends. The germline V gene encodes CDR1 SGHTA and CDR2 FQGNSA. This CDR3 is built from 14 residues. The CDR3 loop is CASGQTGPNQPQHF. The CDR3 DNA is TGTGCCAGCGGACAAACAGGGCCCAATCAGCCCCAGCATTTT.

V gene TRBV9 combines with J gene TRBJ2-5; perhaps TRBD2 as D (6 bases). The ends were cut back, 1 base at V and 7 bases at J, with 11 bases in the middle. Per the germline V gene, CDR1 is SGDLS and CDR2 is YYNGEE. The CDR3 is 13 residues long. This chain's CDR3 is CASSVTGEVTQYF. CDR3 DNA: TGTGCCAGCAGCGTAACGGGGGAGGTGACCCAGTACTTC.

Sample share makes this clone medium-sized. The chain uses TRBV5-4 and TRBJ1-6, with D tentatively TRBD1 (5 bases). CDR1 is SGHNT, CDR2 YYREEE, per germline (reference sequence). Trimming took 2 bases from V and 9 from J, leaving 12 bases between them. The CDR3 is 14 residues long. CDR3 in amino acids: CASSLAGPPSPLHF. The DNA of the CDR3 is TGTGCCAGCAGCTTAGCAGGGCCGCCTTCACCCCTCCACTTT.

V gene TRBV11-2 combines with J gene TRBJ2-5; the match to TRBD2 covers 13 bases. This CDR3 has 17 amino acids. V lost 5 bases to trimming and J lost 2 bases; unmatched junction nucleotides: 8. Germline V CDR1 and CDR2: SGHAT, FQNNGV. The CDR3 sequence is CASSELAGGILQETQYF. CDR3 sequence (DNA): TGTGCCAGCAGCGAACTAGCGGGGGGGATTCTACAAGAGACCCAGTACTTC.

This rearrangement joins TRBV18 to TRBJ2-7; D is unclear. Between the trimmed V and J ends, which lost 1 base and 6 bases, there was a span of 13 bases. Germline assignment: CDR1 KGHSH and CDR2 LQKENI. The length of the CDR3 is 14 residues. DNA for the CDR3: TGTGCCAGCTCACCACTCTCTACTACGGCCGAGCAGTACTTC. Translation gives CASSPLSTTAEQYF.

This clone has a single count. Here the CDR3 reads CASSLRLGSYEQYF. The CDR3 DNA reads as TGCGCCAGCAGCCTACGACTAGGATCCTACGAGCAGTACTTC. The rearrangement uses TRBV4-3 and TRBJ2-7; D is possibly TRBD2 (6 bases). The germline V gene has CDR1 LGHNA and CDR2 YSLEER. Trimming cost V 4 bases and J 1 base, with 11 bases left between them. CDR3 length: 14 amino acids.

The chain employs TRBV7-3 and TRBJ2-3, with 9 bases lining up with TRBD2. The ends lost 1 base at V and 9 bases at J; junction bases unmatched: 8. The CDR3 is 15 residues long. Looked up from germline, CDR1 is SGHTA and CDR2 is FQGTGA. CDR3 region: CASSLILAGYGTQYF. The DNA for the CDR3 is TGTGCCAGCAGCTTAATTCTAGCGGGGTATGGCACGCAGTATTTT.

The genes are TRBV18 and TRBJ2-1, with D uncertain. This CDR3 spans 12 amino acids. The V gene's germline CDR1 is KGHSH and CDR2 LQKENI. V was trimmed by 1 base and J by 5 bases, leaving 3 bases between them. The DNA of the CDR3 is TGTGCCAGCTCACCACTTAACAATGAGCAGTTCTTC. Translating gives CASSPLNNEQFF. Full variable domain (missing parts from reference TRBV18 and TRBJ2-1): NAGVMQNPRHLVRRRGQEARLRCSPMKGHSHVYWYRQLPEEGLKFMVYLQKENIIDESGMPKERFSAEFPKEGPSILRIQQVVRGDSAAYFCASSPLNNEQFFGPGTRLTVL.

The chain employs TRBV5-4 and TRBJ2-3; no reliable D call. Trimming pared 4 bases from V and 2 bases from J, leaving 5 bases between. Germline loops: CDR1 SGHNT, CDR2 YYREEE (reference sequence). The length of the CDR3 is 12 residues. CDR3 residues: CASSQSTDTQYF. The CDR3, as DNA: TGTGCCAGCAGCCAATCCACAGATACGCAGTATTTT.

This clone was seen just once. The chain links TRBV4-2 to TRBJ2-7, with 9 bases identical to TRBD2. V was pared by 1 base and J by 6 bases, with 13 bases of the junction left unmatched. Germline V gene sequence: CDR1 LGHNA, CDR2 YNFKEQ. The CDR3 has 17 residues. CDR3 sequence reads: CASSQGHGAGGGGEQYF. The CDR3 coding sequence is TGTGCCAGCAGCCAAGGCCACGGAGCGGGGGGCGGTGGCGAGCAGTACTTC.

The chain joins TRBV7-9 to TRBJ1-5; 11 bases are shared with TRBD1. J was trimmed by 6 bases and V by 5 bases; bases with no gene match: 3. The CDR3 runs to 14 residues. Germline-derived CDR1 and CDR2 are SEHNR and FQNEAQ (reference sequence). DNA for the CDR3: TGTGCCAGCAGCGAGGGACAGGGGGTTCAGCCCCAGCATTTT. Translating gives CASSEGQGVQPQHF.

This clone is a singleton in its sample. This sequence joins TRBV19 and TRBJ1-2; D is uncertain. V lost 0 bases and J 5 bases, leaving 10 bases between the germline ends. The CDR3 totals 14 residues. CDR1 is LNHDA, CDR2 SQIVND, per germline (reference sequence). The CDR3 coding sequence is TGTGCCAGTAGTATAGATCTGGGCCCGTATGGCTACACCTTC. Translation: CASSIDLGPYGYTF.

DNA for the CDR3: TGTGCCAGCAGTTACCAGGGGGCAGCCAAAAACATTCAGTACTTC. Residues: CASSYQGAAKNIQYF. This sequence joins TRBV6-6 and TRBJ2-4; 8 bases match TRBD1. CDR1 and CDR2 (germline): MNHNY, SVGAGI (reference sequence). The CDR3 is made up of 15 amino acids. Trimming at V came to 2 bases and at J to 0 bases, leaving 0 bases not matched to a gene.

This clone was recorded once. The chain couples TRBV7-2 to TRBJ1-2, with D maybe TRBD1 (6 bases). Trimming took 0 bases from V and 3 from J, leaving 20 bases between them. This CDR3 comprises 18 residues. The germline V gene has CDR1 SGHTA and CDR2 FQGNSA. The DNA of the CDR3 is TGTGCCAGCAGCTTAGCCGCCCCCGGCGGGGGCTCCCACTATGGCTACACCTTC. Translating gives CASSLAAPGGGSHYGYTF.

A word on this clone: The sample has other DNA sequences that encode this CDR3 too. The chain recombines TRBV9 with TRBJ2-3; tentatively, D is TRBD2 (6 bases). Per germline, CDR1 SGDLS and CDR2 YYNGEE. The CDR3 consists of 14 residues. Trimming stripped 0 bases from V and 6 bases from J, with 11 bases between. CDR3 sequence: CASSVVGGRDTQYF. The CDR3 DNA is TGTGCCAGCAGCGTAGTGGGGGGACGGGATACGCAGTATTTT.

V usage is TRBV11-3 and J usage is TRBJ1-4; TRBD1 aligns across 8 bases. CDR3 length: 15 amino acids. Germline V gene lookup returns CDR1 SGHNT and CDR2 YENEEA. V lost 5 bases to trimming and J lost 5 bases; unmatched junction nucleotides: 7. The CDR3 sequence is CASSPGQGLNEKLFF. In DNA, the CDR3 is TGTGCCAGCAGCCCAGGACAGGGTTTGAATGAAAAACTGTTTTTT.

This clone was counted a single time. V gene TRBV19 combines with J gene TRBJ1-5; D is unresolved. The CDR3 spans 13 residues. V was cut by 9 bases and J by 0 bases, with 9 bases left in between. Germline-derived CDR1 and CDR2 are LNHDA and SQIVND (reference sequence). Written as DNA, the CDR3 is TGTGCCAGCAACGACATTAGCAATCAGCCCCAGCATTTT. Its translation: CASNDISNQPQHF. The full variable domain, rest sourced from reference TRBV19 and TRBJ1-5, is DGGITQSPKYLFRKEGQNVTLSCEQNLNHDAMYWYRQDPGQGLRLIYYSQIVNDFQKGDIAEGYSVSREKKESFPLTVTSAQKNPTAFYLCASNDISNQPQHFGDGTRLSIL.

The V and J genes are TRBV30 and TRBJ1-6, with D possibly matching TRBD1 (5 bases). The germline V gene has CDR1 GTSNPN and CDR2 SVGIG (reference sequence). V was cut by 4 bases and J by 7 bases, with 11 bases left in between. The CDR3 is 13 residues long. In nucleotides, the CDR3 is TGTGCCTGGACCAACGGGGGAAATTCACCCCTCCACTTT. Amino acid sequence: CAWTNGGNSPLHF.

This clone was detected once. CDR3 DNA: TGTGCCAGCAGTGGGGGGGGGCCCGCTGGCACTGAAGCTTTCTTT. It specifies CASSGGGPAGTEAFF. The V gene is TRBV2, the J gene TRBJ1-1; TRBD1 might be the D (6 bases). From germline, CDR1 is SNHLY and CDR2 FYNNEI. The CDR3 totals 15 residues. V was trimmed by 4 bases and J by 4 bases, leaving 16 bases between them.